This T cell receptor beta chain was identified during a study of shared clonotypes between healthy human individuals. Here immunoSEQ multiplex PCR was the method, and the copy in TCRdb shows in-frame clones only, minus some. The sample shows about 730,000 clones, approximately 72% of them seen only once. A remark on this clone: The same CDR3 arises from other DNA sequences in this sample as well.

Germline assignment: CDR1 SGDLS and CDR2 YYNGEE. The V and J ends lost 0 bases and 2 bases respectively, with 8 bases between them. The CDR3 covers 15 residues. Subsets obtained from CD4+ cells comprised CD45RA+ naive and CD45RA-negative memory cells. Sequenced input: memory CD4+ T cells sorted from blood. Subset reported: CD45RA-negative fraction. This chain connects TRBV9 to TRBJ2-2; the D gene is possibly TRBD2 (6 bases). The clonotype comes from a woman aged 25 to 45 in good health. For the CDR3, the DNA is TGTGCCAGCAGCGTAGGACTAGATAACACCGGGGAGCTGTTTTTT. It codes for CASSVGLDNTGELFF.